This is a list of T cell receptor beta chains from one sample in a study of PD-L1 blockade in urothelial cancer. Some clones are missing from TCRdb's copy, which holds only in-frame ones; the method was immunoSEQ multiplex PCR. The sample includes about 87,000 clones, around 83% seen only once; the top ten take around 1.9%. The input for sequencing was PBMCs, taken around atezolizumab (anti-PD-L1) treatment. These TCRs come from a man aged 60-69 years with urothelial cancer. Each CDR3 is given with its conserved first and last residue. D genes are given only for firm matches. The size entry is marked missing in some rows and otherwise reads once, few, many or a size class.

clone_size,v_call,d_call,j_call,cdr3_aa,cdr3_nt
-,TRBV5-1,-,TRBJ1-4,CASSSSGATVEKLFF,TGCGCCAGCAGCTCATCAGGGGCAACAGTTGAAAAACTGTTTTTT
-,TRBV7-7,TRBD2,TRBJ2-3,CASSPERGGRTDTQYF,TGTGCCAGCAGCCCGGAGCGGGGGGGCCGCACAGATACGCAGTATTTT
-,TRBV27,TRBD1,TRBJ2-7,CASRRTGPISYEQYF,TGTGCCAGCAGGCGGACAGGGCCAATCTCCTACGAGCAGTACTTC
-,TRBV5-6,TRBD1,TRBJ1-2,CASSPEQGAPNYGYTF,TGTGCCAGCAGCCCGGAACAGGGGGCGCCCAACTATGGCTACACCTTC
-,TRBV2,TRBD1,TRBJ1-1,CASSEADRVYTEAFF,TGTGCCAGCAGTGAAGCGGACAGGGTCTACACTGAAGCTTTCTTT
-,TRBV19,TRBD1,TRBJ2-1,CASSIGAGTGSYNEQFF,TGTGCCAGTAGTATAGGGGCGGGGACAGGGTCCTACAATGAGCAGTTCTTC
-,TRBV7-9,-,TRBJ2-7,CASSLAGTYEQYF,TGTGCCAGCAGCTTAGCGGGGACATACGAGCAGTACTTC
-,TRBV19,TRBD1,TRBJ2-7,CASRDRASYEQYF,TGTGCCAGTAGGGACAGGGCTTCCTACGAGCAGTACTTC
-,TRBV10-3,-,TRBJ2-2,CAISVQPGGSNTGELFF,TGTGCCATCAGCGTACAACCAGGGGGGTCGAACACCGGGGAGCTGTTTTTT
once,TRBV6-5,TRBD1,TRBJ2-7,CASSYSGTGGSYEQYF,TGTGCCAGCAGTTACTCGGGGACAGGGGGCTCCTACGAGCAGTACTTC
-,TRBV7-3,TRBD2,TRBJ2-5,CASSLWGGRETQYF,TGTGCCAGCAGCTTATGGGGGGGGAGGGAGACCCAGTACTTC
once,TRBV18,TRBD1,TRBJ1-2,CASSPYTGTGELGYGYTF,TGTGCCAGCTCACCTTATACCGGGACAGGGGAGTTGGGCTATGGCTACACCTTC
-,TRBV10-3,-,TRBJ1-2,CAISENPQVGYTF,TGTGCCATCAGTGAGAACCCCCAGGTGGGCTACACCTTC
once,TRBV7-2,TRBD2,TRBJ2-1,CASSSSGQSYNEQFF,TGTGCCAGCAGTTCTAGCGGGCAGTCCTACAATGAGCAGTTCTTC
-,TRBV18,TRBD1,TRBJ1-1,CASSPGTATSVGSEAFF,TGTGCCAGCTCACCCGGGACAGCTACCTCGGTAGGATCTGAAGCTTTCTTT
few,TRBV7-8,-,TRBJ1-1,CASSRGLNTEAFF,TGTGCCAGCAGCCGCGGGTTGAACACTGAAGCTTTCTTT
-,TRBV27,-,TRBJ1-1,CASTGNMGTEAFF,TGTGCCAGCACGGGGAACATGGGCACTGAAGCTTTCTTT
-,TRBV5-1,-,TRBJ1-5,CASSLGGSNQPQHF,TGCGCCAGCAGCTTGGGCGGTAGCAATCAGCCCCAGCATTTT
-,TRBV6-6,TRBD1,TRBJ1-2,CASRGLGYGYTF,TGTGCCAGTAGGGGGCTGGGCTATGGCTACACCTTC
-,TRBV10-1,-,TRBJ2-3,CASSETGLTDTQYF,TGCGCCAGCAGTGAAACGGGTCTCACAGATACGCAGTATTTT
once,TRBV5-1,-,TRBJ2-5,CASSNTGLQETQYF,TGCGCCAGCAGCAACACAGGATTACAAGAGACCCAGTACTTC
-,TRBV6-1,TRBD1,TRBJ1-4,CASSLTGINEKLFF,TGTGCCAGCAGCTTGACAGGGATTAATGAAAAACTGTTTTTT
-,TRBV18,TRBD1,TRBJ2-1,CASSPWQGAVNEQFF,TGTGCCAGCTCACCATGGCAGGGGGCTGTCAATGAGCAGTTCTTC
-,TRBV5-4,TRBD2,TRBJ2-1,CASSTGTSGTYEQFF,TGTGCCAGCAGCACCGGGACTAGCGGGACATATGAGCAGTTCTTC
-,TRBV19,-,TRBJ1-1,CASSLVGKWTEAFF,TGTGCCAGTAGTCTCGTCGGTAAGTGGACTGAAGCTTTCTTT
-,TRBV7-2,-,TRBJ2-7,CASSTWASLSYEQYF,TGTGCCAGCTCAACCTGGGCCTCACTTTCCTACGAGCAGTACTTC
-,TRBV5-6,-,TRBJ2-3,CASSLRDTQYF,TGTGCCAGCAGCTTGCGGGATACGCAGTATTTT
-,TRBV30,-,TRBJ1-2,CAWSVRQGRGYTF,TGTGCCTGGAGTGTACGCCAGGGTCGTGGCTACACCTTC
-,TRBV4-3,-,TRBJ1-4,CASSQDSTVTNEKLFF,TGCGCCAGCAGCCAAGATAGTACAGTTACTAATGAAAAACTGTTTTTT
-,TRBV30,TRBD1,TRBJ1-5,CAWAGTGLHQPQHF,TGTGCCTGGGCCGGGACAGGGCTCCATCAGCCCCAGCATTTT
-,TRBV10-3,TRBD1,TRBJ2-3,CAISRQGGTDTQYF,TGTGCCATCAGTCGACAGGGTGGCACAGATACGCAGTATTTT
-,TRBV2,TRBD1,TRBJ2-7,CASSASGGGGYEQYF,TGTGCCAGCAGCGCCTCAGGGGGCGGTGGTTACGAGCAGTACTTC
-,TRBV27,TRBD1,TRBJ1-2,CASSRDRGHGNYGYTF,TGTGCCAGCAGTAGGGACAGGGGACATGGGAACTATGGCTACACCTTC
once,TRBV5-1,TRBD2,TRBJ2-1,CASSPLGGGNEQFF,TGCGCCAGCAGCCCTCTGGGGGGAGGGAATGAGCAGTTCTTC
-,TRBV6-1,TRBD2,TRBJ2-5,CASSNSGAKETQYF,TGTGCCAGCAGTAACAGCGGGGCTAAAGAGACCCAGTACTTC
-,TRBV19,-,TRBJ2-3,CASAYGLDTQYF,TGTGCCAGTGCTTACGGGTTAGATACGCAGTATTTT
-,TRBV19,-,TRBJ1-5,CASTAYGGNQPQHF,TGTGCCAGTACCGCGTACGGAGGCAATCAGCCCCAGCATTTT
-,TRBV5-1,TRBD2,TRBJ2-5,CASSLGGLAGQETQYF,TGCGCCAGCAGCTTGGGAGGACTAGCGGGACAAGAGACCCAGTACTTC
few,TRBV7-2,TRBD1,TRBJ1-5,CASSSGGQYNQPQHF,TGTGCCAGCAGCTCTGGGGGACAGTACAATCAGCCCCAGCATTTT
-,TRBV10-3,-,TRBJ1-1,CAISESSGNTEAFF,TGTGCCATCAGTGAGTCTTCGGGGAACACTGAAGCTTTCTTT
once,TRBV28,TRBD1,TRBJ2-3,CASTTAGTGPDTQYF,TGTGCCAGCACCACCGCCGGGACAGGACCAGATACGCAGTATTTT
-,TRBV12-2,-,TRBJ2-7,CASRLVFERESEQYF,TGTGCAAGTCGCTTAGTATTCGAGCGGGAGTCCGAGCAGTACTTC
-,TRBV19,-,TRBJ1-4,CASISRDTRKLFF,TGTGCCAGTATTTCCCGGGACACTAGAAAACTGTTTTTT
-,TRBV5-1,-,TRBJ2-5,CASSLDTVQETQYF,TGCGCCAGCAGCTTGGATACGGTCCAAGAGACCCAGTACTTC
-,TRBV4-1,-,TRBJ2-5,CASSQGALAGQETQYF,TGCGCCAGCAGCCAAGGGGCTCTGGCAGGGCAAGAGACCCAGTACTTC
-,TRBV6-5,-,TRBJ1-5,CASSYGHGQPQHF,TGTGCCAGCAGTTACGGTCATGGCCAGCCCCAGCATTTT
-,TRBV5-4,TRBD1,TRBJ1-5,CASSSDRDNQPQHF,TGTGCCAGCAGCTCGGACAGGGATAATCAGCCCCAGCATTTT
-,TRBV19,-,TRBJ1-2,CASSPGGRYLMSYGYTF,TGTGCCAGTAGCCCGGGGGGCCGATATTTAATGAGCTATGGCTACACCTTC
-,TRBV6-5,-,TRBJ2-1,CASSPEGGGNEQFF,TGTGCCAGCAGTCCCGAGGGGGGGGGCAATGAGCAGTTCTTC
-,TRBV27,-,TRBJ2-1,CASSPLAVSYNEQFF,TGTGCCAGCAGTCCCCTCGCGGTCTCCTACAATGAGCAGTTCTTC
once,TRBV6-1,-,TRBJ1-1,CASTSILGRVTEAFF,TGTGCCAGCACTTCGATACTTGGGAGAGTCACTGAAGCTTTCTTT
-,TRBV6-5,-,TRBJ2-7,CASSKTGQGLEQYF,TGTGCCAGCAGTAAGACGGGCCAGGGCCTCGAGCAGTACTTC
-,TRBV6-5,-,TRBJ2-7,CASTGSGGSYEQYF,TGTGCCAGCACGGGGTCAGGCGGCTCCTACGAGCAGTACTTC
-,TRBV6-4,TRBD1,TRBJ2-1,CASSDGTANNEQFF,TGTGCCAGCAGTGACGGGACAGCCAACAATGAGCAGTTCTTC
-,TRBV2,-,TRBJ1-1,CASSEIGGTEAFF,TGTGCCAGCAGTGAAATAGGGGGCACTGAAGCTTTCTTT
-,TRBV7-9,-,TRBJ2-2,CASSSQTGQNTGELFF,TGTGCCAGCAGCTCGCAAACAGGACAGAACACCGGGGAGCTGTTTTTT
once,TRBV4-3,-,TRBJ1-2,CASSQDRARYTANYGYTF,TGCGCCAGCAGCCAAGACAGGGCTCGATACACCGCTAACTATGGCTACACCTTC